This is a list of T cell receptor beta chains from one sample in a study of blood T cell repertoires in COVID-19. Produced via immunoSEQ multiplex PCR; TCRdb's table is partial and in-frame only. The repertoire holds almost 300,000 clones, with under 90% as singletons. The sample was peripheral blood. Receptor source: a woman in her thirties with COVID-19, enrolled during active disease. Both conserved end residues are part of each CDR3. D genes are given only for firm matches. Where a row states a size, it is once, few, many or the class of an expanded clone; other rows omit it.

. TRBJ1-4 . TRBV28 CASSLSGSEKLFF TGTGCCAGCAGTTTATCGGGGTCTGAAAAACTGTTTTTT
. TRBJ1-1 . TRBV19 CASSIGVTQAFF TGTGCCAGTAGTATCGGGGTTACTCAAGCTTTCTTT
few TRBJ1-6 . TRBV6-5 CASSYSRSGVNSPLHF TGTGCCAGCAGTTACTCGAGGTCGGGGGTTAATTCACCCCTCCACTTT
. TRBJ1-1 . TRBV4-1 CASSQVDLVVYTEAFF TGCGCCAGCAGCCAAGTAGATTTGGTGGTATACACTGAAGCTTTCTTT
once TRBJ2-7 . TRBV9 CASSVSQGPLYEQYF TGTGCCAGCAGCGTATCCCAGGGGCCCCTCTACGAGCAGTACTTC
. TRBJ1-2 . TRBV28 CASSPPSYGYTF TGTGCCAGCAGTCCCCCTTCTTATGGCTACACCTTC
. TRBJ1-5 TRBD1 TRBV4-1 CASSQIGQGNNQPQHF TGCGCCAGCAGCCAAATAGGACAGGGAAACAATCAGCCCCAGCATTTT
. TRBJ2-2 TRBD2 TRBV5-1 CASSFGTSGGPNTGELFF TGCGCCAGCAGCTTCGGGACTAGCGGGGGCCCGAACACCGGGGAGCTGTTTTTT
. TRBJ2-1 . TRBV5-1 CASSPGQGLQYNEQFF TGCGCCAGCAGCCCGGGCCAGGGGCTGCAATACAATGAGCAGTTCTTC
. TRBJ1-1 TRBD1 TRBV9 CASSASGGNTEAFF TGTGCCAGCAGCGCGTCAGGGGGGAACACTGAAGCTTTCTTT
. TRBJ2-7 . TRBV5-6 CASSFGRRSSYEQYF TGTGCCAGCAGCTTCGGCCGGCGGAGCTCCTACGAGCAGTACTTC
. TRBJ2-2 . TRBV27 CASSSYTGELFF TGTGCCAGCAGTTCATACACCGGGGAGCTGTTTTTT
few TRBJ1-5 . TRBV7-2 CASSFGNGGSQPQHF TGTGCCAGCAGCTTTGGTAACGGGGGGTCTCAGCCCCAGCATTTT
. TRBJ1-2 . TRBV7-9 CASSLYRDIAYGYTF TGTGCCAGCAGCTTGTACCGGGACATTGCCTATGGCTACACCTTC
. TRBJ2-2 TRBD1 TRBV30 CAWATGVNTGELFF TGTGCCTGGGCCACAGGGGTAAACACCGGGGAGCTGTTTTTT
. TRBJ2-1 TRBD1 TRBV27 CASSFRRLTGDRVRVEQFF TGTGCCAGCAGTTTTCGACGCTTGACCGGGGACAGGGTACGGGTAGAGCAGTTCTTC
. TRBJ1-4 . TRBV19 CASRLPGEKLFF TGTGCCAGCCGCCTACCGGGTGAAAAACTGTTTTTT
. TRBJ1-1 . TRBV12-3/TRBV12-4 CASVLNTEAFF TGTGCCAGCGTTCTCAACACTGAAGCTTTCTTT
once TRBJ1-2 TRBD1 TRBV6-5 CASSYSLGGEVEGYTF TGTGCCAGCAGTTACTCGTTAGGGGGCGAAGTGGAGGGCTACACCTTC
once TRBJ1-1 . TRBV19 CASTQGRNTEAFF TGTGCCAGTACGCAGGGGAGGAACACTGAAGCTTTCTTT
once TRBJ2-5 TRBD1 TRBV28 CASSSGQAATQYF TGTGCCAGCAGTTCGGGACAGGCGGCGACCCAGTACTTC
. TRBJ1-1 TRBD1 TRBV7-9 CASSLSPGTDTEAFF TGTGCCAGCAGCTTATCCCCCGGGACAGACACTGAAGCTTTCTTT
. TRBJ1-2 . TRBV5-1 CASSLDGRWGYTF TGCGCCAGCAGCTTGGACGGTCGCTGGGGCTACACCTTC
. TRBJ2-1 TRBD1 TRBV9 CASSPQGQTIYNEQFF TGTGCCAGCAGCCCCCAGGGACAGACGATCTACAATGAGCAGTTCTTC
. TRBJ1-1 TRBD1 TRBV6-6 CASSYPRQGSTEAFF TGTGCCAGCAGTTACCCAAGACAGGGCAGCACTGAAGCTTTCTTT
. TRBJ1-2 . TRBV2 CASSEFGWSSGYTF TGTGCCAGCAGTGAATTCGGGTGGAGTAGTGGCTACACCTTC
. TRBJ1-6 TRBD1 TRBV6-4 CASCRDSNSPLHF TGTGCCAGCTGCCGGGACAGCAATTCACCCCTCCACTTT
. TRBJ1-2 . TRBV6-5 CASSYGGYGYTF TGTGCCAGCAGTTACGGGGGGTACGGCTACACCTTC
. TRBJ1-6 . TRBV3-1/TRBV3-2 CASSPFEDSPLHF TGTGCCAGCAGCCCTTTTGAGGATTCACCCCTCCACTTT
. TRBJ1-5 . TRBV25-1 CASSEGGVGNQPQHF TGTGCCAGCAGTGAAGGAGGGGTCGGCAATCAGCCCCAGCATTTT
. TRBJ2-1 TRBD2 TRBV3-1/TRBV3-2 CASSRVPGLAGGEQFF TGTGCCAGCAGCCGAGTTCCGGGACTAGCGGGGGGTGAGCAGTTCTTC
. TRBJ1-3 TRBD1 TRBV2 CASVVNRGVDTIYF TGTGCCAGCGTCGTAAACAGGGGGGTGGACACCATATATTTT
. TRBJ2-1 TRBD2 TRBV11-1 CASSLATSGGNEQFF TGTGCCAGCAGCTTAGCGACTAGCGGGGGGAATGAGCAGTTCTTC
. TRBJ2-7 . TRBV11-2 CASSHAIGGAYEQYF TGTGCCAGCAGCCATGCTATTGGTGGGGCGTACGAGCAGTACTTC
many TRBJ1-6 . TRBV5-1 CASSLDSYSPLHF TGCGCCAGCAGCTTGGACAGCTATTCACCCCTCCACTTT
. TRBJ1-6 TRBD1 TRBV3-1/TRBV3-2 CASSRGQGGNSPLHF TGTGCCAGCAGCCGTGGACAGGGTGGTAATTCACCCCTCCACTTT
once TRBJ2-1 TRBD2 TRBV19 CASTSGGLSSYNEQFF TGTGCCAGTACTAGCGGGGGCCTGAGCTCCTACAATGAGCAGTTCTTC
. TRBJ2-7 TRBD1 TRBV6-5 CASSRDRDLYEQYF TGTGCCAGCAGCCGGGACAGAGATCTATACGAGCAGTACTTC
. TRBJ1-2 . TRBV21-1 CASRLTGLSGYTF TGTGCCAGCAGACTGACAGGCTTAAGTGGCTACACCTTC